This entry lists 7 T cell receptor beta chains sequenced from one sample in a study of shared clonotypes between healthy human individuals. Only in-frame clones appear in the TCRdb table, and some are missing; sequencing was by immunoSEQ multiplex PCR. In the table there are around 1.6 million clones, 95% to 99% of which are singletons. The specimen was naive CD4+ T cells sorted from blood. The subset denotes: CD45RA+ positively selected. The receptors were gathered from a man in his thirties or forties in good health.

The chain couples TRBV30 to TRBJ2-5; D gene unclear. CDR1 is GTSNPN and CDR2 is SVGIG in the germline V gene (reference sequence). The CDR3 runs 13 residues. With 0 bases removed from V and 5 bases from J, the gap between germline ends came to 10 bases. This CDR3 reads CAWSVGLVETQYF. CDR3 in DNA: TGTGCCTGGAGTGTAGGGCTGGTGGAGACCCAGTACTTC.

This chain connects TRBV19 to TRBJ2-5, with D unresolved. Germline CDR1 reads LNHDA; CDR2 reads SQIVND (reference sequence). V was clipped by 4 bases and J by 4 bases, with 4 bases between them. This CDR3 spans 11 amino acids. CDR3 protein: CASSNGETQYF. The CDR3 DNA sequence: TGTGCCAGTAGTAATGGAGAGACCCAGTACTTC.

In DNA form, the CDR3 reads TGCGCCAGCAGCTTGGACAGCGCGGCCGGGGAGCTGTTTTTT. Translating it yields CASSLDSAAGELFF. The rearrangement uses TRBV5-1 and TRBJ2-2; D is ambiguous. The V end lost 0 bases, the J end lost 6 bases, and 9 bases lay between the germline ends. This CDR3 has 14 amino acids. The V gene's germline CDR1 is SGHRS and CDR2 YFSETQ.

This chain connects TRBV5-1 to TRBJ1-1; 10 nucleotides agree with TRBD1. From germline, CDR1 is SGHRS and CDR2 YFSETQ. V shed 0 bases and J 0 bases; nucleotides not matched to a gene: 2. The CDR3 length is 16 residues. The chain's CDR3 is CASSLEGQGMNTEAFF. CDR3 coding DNA: TGCGCCAGCAGCTTGGAGGGACAGGGGATGAACACTGAAGCTTTCTTT.

This clone was seen once. The chain couples TRBV5-1 to TRBJ2-1, with D hard to call. Germline loops: CDR1 SGHRS, CDR2 YFSETQ. Trimming shortened V by 6 bases and J by 1 base, and 14 bases separated the two germline ends. This CDR3 has 15 residues. The CDR3 DNA follows: TGCGCCAGCACGGCGGAGTTTCGGTCCTACAATGAGCAGTTCTTC. Protein: CASTAEFRSYNEQFF.

This chain links TRBV29-1 with TRBJ1-1, with D possibly matching TRBD1 (5 bases). V was cut by 5 bases and J by 2 bases, with 15 bases left in between. This CDR3 spans 14 amino acids. Germline V lookup: CDR1 SQVTM, CDR2 ANQGSEA. CDR3 nucleotide sequence: TGCAGCGTTCGACTGGGGCCGGCAAACACTGAAGCTTTCTTT. It specifies CSVRLGPANTEAFF.

The chain carries TRBV2 and TRBJ1-1; possibly TRBD1 for D (6 bases). The CDR3 totals 15 residues. Between the trimmed V and J ends, which lost 7 bases and 4 bases, there was a span of 19 bases. In germline, CDR1 is SNHLY, CDR2 FYNNEI. The DNA of the CDR3 is TGTGCCAGCATCACGTCGGGGGCGAGCCCCACTGAAGCTTTCTTT. Its protein product is CASITSGASPTEAFF. The variable domain in full, completed from reference TRBV2 and TRBJ1-1, reads EPEVTQTPSHQVTQMGQEVILRCVPISNHLYFYWYRQILGQKVEFLVSFYNNEISEKSEIFDDQFSVERPDGSNFTLKIRSTKLEDSAMYFCASITSGASPTEAFFGQGTRLTVV.